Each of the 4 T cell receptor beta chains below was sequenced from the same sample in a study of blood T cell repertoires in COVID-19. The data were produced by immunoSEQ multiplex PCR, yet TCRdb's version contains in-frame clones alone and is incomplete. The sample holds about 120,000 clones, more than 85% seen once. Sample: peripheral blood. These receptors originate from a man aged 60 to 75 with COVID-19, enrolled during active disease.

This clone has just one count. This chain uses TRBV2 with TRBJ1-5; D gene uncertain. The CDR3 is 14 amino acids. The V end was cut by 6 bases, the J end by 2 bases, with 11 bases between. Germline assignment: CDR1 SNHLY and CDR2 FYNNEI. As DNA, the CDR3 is TGTGCCAGCAGCCCGACTGTGGGCAATCAGCCCCAGCATTTT. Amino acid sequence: CASSPTVGNQPQHF.

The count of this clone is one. The CDR3 DNA reads as TGCAGTGCTACGGCAGGGGAGACCCAGTACTTC. It translates to CSATAGETQYF. V gene TRBV20-1 combines with J gene TRBJ2-5, with a weak D call TRBD1 (5 bases). V lost 4 bases, J lost 5 bases, and 8 bases lay in between. CDR3 size: 11 residues. Germline V gene data show CDR1 as DFQATT and CDR2 as SNEGSKA (reference sequence).

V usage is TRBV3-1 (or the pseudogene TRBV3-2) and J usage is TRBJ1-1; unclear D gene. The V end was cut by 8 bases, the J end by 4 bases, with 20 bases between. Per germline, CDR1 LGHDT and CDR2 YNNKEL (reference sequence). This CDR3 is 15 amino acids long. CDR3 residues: CASGTTNFLGTEAFF. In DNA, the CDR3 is TGTGCCAGCGGTACGACTAATTTCTTGGGCACTGAAGCTTTCTTT.

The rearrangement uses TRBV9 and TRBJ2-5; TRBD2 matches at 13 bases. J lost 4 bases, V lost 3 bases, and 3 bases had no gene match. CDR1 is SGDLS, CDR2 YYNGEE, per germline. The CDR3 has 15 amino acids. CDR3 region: CASSALAGGRETQYF. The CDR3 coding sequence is TGTGCCAGCAGCGCACTAGCGGGGGGGAGAGAGACCCAGTACTTC.